These 5 T cell receptor beta chains were all obtained from the same sample, sequenced in a study of patients and donors after allogeneic stem cell transplantation. TCRdb re-analysed the RT-PCR reads in MiXCR, keeping a single row per CDR3 protein. Of about 960,000 distinct CDR3 sequences listed, over 15% are singletons. The sample consisted of blood, either unsorted or a sorted T cell fraction (not recorded which). The receptor set was obtained from a human donor who was either an allogeneic HSCT recipient or a stem cell or donor lymphocyte infusion donor (not recorded which). It is not recorded whose cells these are; they may come from a transplant donor.

The rearrangement links TRBV20-1 to TRBJ2-3; D is perhaps TRBD2 (6 bases). V was trimmed by 2 bases and J by 4 bases, leaving 10 bases between them. The CDR3 loop spans 13 amino acids. Germline CDR1 and CDR2: DFQATT and SNEGSKA (reference sequence). In DNA, the CDR3 is TGCAGTGCTAGACTAGCGTCCCCAGATACGCAGTATTTT. Translation gives CSARLASPDTQYF.

This clonotype was detected only a few times. This chain connects TRBV20-1 to TRBJ2-5; D is undetermined. Trimming took off 0 bases at V and 4 bases at J, with 21 bases between the two ends. CDR3 length: 17 amino acids. Germline V gives CDR1 DFQATT, CDR2 SNEGSKA (reference sequence). The CDR3 DNA follows: TGCAGTGCTAGAGATCTTCATAGGCCCCCAGGTCCAGAGACCCAGTACTTC. Translated: CSARDLHRPPGPETQYF.

A few counts support this clonotype. The J gene is TRBJ2-3, the V gene TRBV5-1; no definite D call. V was trimmed by 1 base and J by 6 bases, leaving 12 bases between them. CDR3 length: 14 residues. Germline V gene lookup returns CDR1 SGHRS and CDR2 YFSETQ. The CDR3 here is CASSLLRPSDTQYF. Here the CDR3 DNA reads TGCGCCAGCAGCTTGTTGCGGCCCTCGGATACGCAGTATTTT.

This clonotype showed up just a few times. The rearrangement uses TRBV12-3 or TRBV12-4 and TRBJ2-1; D unresolved. V lost 7 bases, J lost 10 bases, and 11 bases lay in between. The CDR3 has 11 residues. This CDR3 is CASNLGREQFF. The CDR3 bases are TGTGCCAGCAACTTGGGCAGGGAGCAGTTCTTC.

This rearrangement joins TRBV20-1 to TRBJ1-1, with a tentative D call TRBD1 (6 bases). This CDR3 has 16 amino acids. Trimming took off 5 bases at V and 6 bases at J, with 25 bases between the two ends. Germline V gives CDR1 DFQATT, CDR2 SNEGSKA (reference sequence). CDR3 sequence (DNA): TGCAGTGCTCCCTCGCCTGGACAGAGGAGAGACGCTGAAGCTTTCTTT. This codes for CSAPSPGQRRDAEAFF.